This T cell receptor beta chain is drawn from a study of identical twins (dated by TCRdb to 2016 to 2017). A note on the overall study: To test whether fetal clonotypes persist, this study deep-sequenced TCR alpha and beta repertoires from monozygotic twins, from unrelated adults of various ages, and from cord blood. To rule out contamination, replicate twin experiments were performed at different times with different library preparation protocols.

CDR1 and CDR2 are read off the germline V gene as MDHEN and SYDVKM. V is trimmed back by 4 bases and J by 0 bases, and the junction contains 11 bases that no gene match accounts for. Including cysteine and phenylalanine, the CDR3 has 20 amino acids. Left in the record is the CDR3 DNA by itself, 60 bases read in frame from the first base. Library prep was done by 5' RACE. Sequencing was performed on an Illumina HiSeq 2000. Template switching introduced a universal primer binding site; the final cDNA contained a unique molecular identifier, enabling accurate counting of TCR cDNA molecules. Specific primers in the conserved constant-segment region were used to synthesize first-strand cDNA for TCR alpha and beta chains. Each cDNA library was double barcoded, with a SMART-Mk sample barcode plus Illumina barcodes, to control for contamination. Two successive PCR steps introduced TruSeq adapter sequences along with Illumina sample barcodes. The TCR alpha and beta cDNA libraries were sequenced on the Illumina HiSeq platform using custom primers. On the study's bioinformatics: MiGEC was used to process raw reads and extract unique molecular identifiers, and MiXCR was used to find CDR3 positions. For each individual, recombination models were inferred using an EM algorithm with the repgenHMM and IGoR tools. The analysis of shared clonotypes was done with the tcR package in R, with sharing normalized by the product of cloneset sizes. Out-of-frame nonproductive sequences were analyzed to study raw recombination free of thymic and clonal selection effects. The public reads were run again by TCRdb, first through fastp at Q25 and then through MiXCR, and only productive beta chains were kept. Each record represents a unique CDR3 protein, reported with the most common genes and DNA among its rows. None of the V and J calls come from the authors' own analysis; TCRdb made them. Recorded for this sample are fewer than 350,000 distinct CDR3 sequences; about 8% of them occurred a single time. The ten largest clones take up roughly 2.1% of the sample.

Only healthy Caucasian donors were included. Three pairs of female monozygotic twins, all aged about 18 to 30 years, made up the twin cohort. Miltenyi CD45RO+ enrichment and human naive T-cell isolation kits were used to isolate memory (CD45RO+) and naive T cells from PBMC. General findings and caveats noted by the study authors: Recombination models systematically underestimated out-of-frame TCR alpha sharing in monozygotic twins but agreed with sharing between unrelated individuals. The excess sharing between twins in beta out-of-frame sequences was weaker because fewer shared sequences reduced the signal-to-noise ratio. Zero-insertion analyses could be partly confounded by invariant T cells such as MAIT and iNKT, although diverse VJ usage argued against such confounding for most clonotypes. Out-of-frame TCR alpha sequences shared between twins showed an excess of low generation-probability sequences compared with coincidental sharing between unrelated individuals. Conclusions relied on cross-sectional statistical analysis, since the same donors could not be followed over many years. Abundant cord blood beta clonotypes carried fewer insertions; young adult naive repertoires showed a weaker similar trend, while memory repertoires showed none.

This clonotype was observed a handful of times. The specificity of this receptor is unknown. Within one base of it there is no much larger clone, and no base qualities were kept. A further study also used this sample, focusing on yellow fever vaccine responses in identical twins. The second study also describes: According to the authors, the vaccine-induced T cell response in identical twins seemed to be partly convergent and partly specific to each individual. Focusing on identical twins, the study followed the T cell clones that responded to the vaccine, and did so with precision.

Input material: memory (CD45RO+) T cells sorted from blood. Reading the label with the study, this specimen's cell subset or site is: CD45RO+ enriched T cells. The rearranged segments are TRBV28 and TRBJ2-6; 11 junctional bases match TRBD1. This clonotype was sampled from a young woman in good health. Here is the DNA: TGTGCCAGCAGTTATTGGACCGGGACAGGGGGTGACTCTGGGGCCAACGTCCTGACTTTC. Translated, it gives CASSYWTGTGGDSGANVLTF. Supplemented by the reference TRBV28 and TRBJ2-6 proteins around the CDR3, the complete variable domain is DVKVTQSSRYLVKRTGEKVFLECVQDMDHENMFWYRQDPGLGLRLIYFSYDVKMKEKGDIPEGYSVSREKKERFSLILESASTNQTSMYLCASSYWTGTGGDSGANVLTFGAGSRLTVL.